Listed below are T cell receptor beta chains from one sample, sequenced in a study of blood T cell repertoires in COVID-19. Generated by immunoSEQ multiplex PCR, the TCRdb table keeps only in-frame clones and is missing some. The data hold 150,000 to 200,000 clones, with about 86% observed a single time. Sequenced: peripheral blood. The source of these receptors is a man aged 18-30 years with acute or convalescent COVID-19. CDR3s include the opening cysteine and the closing phenylalanine or tryptophan. The D gene is left open where the match is weak. Where a row states a size, it is once, few, many or the class of an expanded clone; other rows omit it.

12	TRBV19	TRBJ1-2	.	.	TGTGCCAGTAGTATCGGGGGAAACGGCTACACCTTC	CASSIGGNGYTF
16	TRBV7-3	TRBJ2-1	.	.	TGTGCCAGCAGCTTATTGGGCCGGGGGGCCTTAGATGAGCAGTTCTTC	CASSLLGRGALDEQFF
15	TRBV10-1	TRBJ1-5	.	TRBD1	TGCGCCAGCAGCGCGGGACAGCAAAGCAATCAGCCCCAGCATTTT	CASSAGQQSNQPQHF
15	TRBV9	TRBJ1-1	.	.	TGTGCCAGCAGCATCGATCAGGCTATGTACACTGAAGCTTTCTTT	CASSIDQAMYTEAFF
12	TRBV19	TRBJ2-3	.	.	TGTGCCAGTAGCGATTTCGGAGATACGCAGTATTTT	CASSDFGDTQYF
15	TRBV7-8	TRBJ1-6	.	.	TGTGCCAGCAGCTTAAGGACAGCAAATAATTCACCCCTCCACTTT	CASSLRTANNSPLHF
16	TRBV4-2	TRBJ2-1	.	.	TGTGCCAGCAGCCAAGAGCGTGACAGCTCCTACAATGAGCAGTTCTTC	CASSQERDSSYNEQFF
15	TRBV5-1	TRBJ1-2	.	TRBD1	TGCGCCAGCAGCCCTGGGGACAGGGATTACTATGGCTACACCTTC	CASSPGDRDYYGYTF
16	TRBV5-1	TRBJ2-3	.	.	TGCGCCAGCAGCTCTGGCGGGACAGCAAGCACAGATACGCAGTATTTT	CASSSGGTASTDTQYF
14	TRBV12-5	TRBJ1-6	.	.	TGTGCTAGTGGCGGGGACACCGACAATTCACCCCTCCACTTT	CASGGDTDNSPLHF
16	TRBV5-1	TRBJ2-1	.	TRBD2	TGCGCCAGCAGCTCCGGAAGCGGGGGGGCCGGGGCTGAGCAGTTCTTC	CASSSGSGGAGAEQFF
15	TRBV4-2	TRBJ2-2	.	.	TGTGCCAGCAGCCAAAATACAGGGTACACCGGGGAGCTGTTTTTT	CASSQNTGYTGELFF
13	TRBV2	TRBJ1-2	.	.	TGTGCCAGCAGCGACCAGGGAAACCATGGCTACACCTTC	CASSDQGNHGYTF
14	TRBV2	TRBJ2-2	.	.	TGTGCCAGCAGTGTAGAGGGTGGCACCGGGGAGCTGTTTTTT	CASSVEGGTGELFF
18	TRBV3-1/TRBV3-2	TRBJ1-4	.	TRBD1	TGTGCCAGCAGCCCCCGGGGACAGGGAATCCCAACTAATGAAAAACTGTTTTTT	CASSPRGQGIPTNEKLFF
14	TRBV18	TRBJ1-4	.	TRBD1	TGTGCCAGCTCACCCCAAACAGGGGAAGTTCGACTGTTTTTT	CASSPQTGEVRLFF
16	TRBV14	TRBJ1-1	.	.	TGTGCCAGCAGCCAAGATCAGGGGATGGTGAACACTGAAGCTTTCTTT	CASSQDQGMVNTEAFF
13	TRBV30	TRBJ2-1	.	TRBD2	TGTGCCTTTGGACTAGTTTCGGGCAATGAGCAGTTCTTC	CAFGLVSGNEQFF
13	TRBV7-9	TRBJ2-1	.	TRBD2	TGTGCCAGCAGCCGGACTAGCGGGGTTGAGCAGTTCTTC	CASSRTSGVEQFF
17	TRBV10-3	TRBJ2-3	.	TRBD1	TGTGCCATCAGTGAGAGACCGGGACAGGCCTTCACAGATACGCAGTATTTT	CAISERPGQAFTDTQYF
13	TRBV2	TRBJ1-2	.	TRBD1	TGTGCCAGCAGTGAGGGGACAGGTTATGGCTACACCTTC	CASSEGTGYGYTF
18	TRBV3-1/TRBV3-2	TRBJ2-5	.	TRBD2	TGTGCCAGCAGCCTCCAACGTTTAGCGGGGCCGATTAAAGAGACCCAGTACTTC	CASSLQRLAGPIKETQYF
16	TRBV14	TRBJ1-1	.	TRBD1	TGTGCCAGCAGCCAGGCCCTTCCGGGACAGCACACTGAAGCTTTCTTT	CASSQALPGQHTEAFF
17	TRBV18	TRBJ1-4	.	.	TGTGCCAGCTCACCGACCCCTGGGGGGGGATTTAATGAAAAACTGTTTTTT	CASSPTPGGGFNEKLFF
14	TRBV27	TRBJ2-1	.	TRBD2	TGTGCCAGCAGTTTAGGGACTAGCGGGGGCGAGCAGTTCTTC	CASSLGTSGGEQFF
13	TRBV6-5	TRBJ1-2	.	.	TGTGCCAGCAGTTTGGGCCCTAACTATGGCTACACCTTC	CASSLGPNYGYTF
15	TRBV11-2	TRBJ1-1	.	.	TGTGCCAGCAGCTCCGGACAGCTGATGAACACTGAAGCTTTCTTT	CASSSGQLMNTEAFF
15	TRBV6-5	TRBJ1-2	.	.	TGTGCCAGCACCCCGACAGGAAATACCAACTATGGCTACACCTTC	CASTPTGNTNYGYTF
17	TRBV12-5	TRBJ2-3	.	.	TGTGCTAGTGGTTCCCACGCAGGGGACCCTAGCACAGATACGCAGTATTTT	CASGSHAGDPSTDTQYF
15	TRBV10-1	TRBJ2-1	.	TRBD2	TGCGCCAGCAGTGACCATGTAGCGGGGGGAGATGAGCAGTTCTTC	CASSDHVAGGDEQFF
13	TRBV2	TRBJ1-2	.	.	TGTGCCAGCAGTGGGGACACCATCTATGGCTACACCTTC	CASSGDTIYGYTF
15	TRBV6-5	TRBJ1-5	.	TRBD1	TGTGCCAGCAGATTCCGGGACAGGCCAAATCAGCCCCAGCATTTT	CASRFRDRPNQPQHF
14	TRBV29-1	TRBJ2-5	.	TRBD1	TGCAGCGTTTTACCGGGACAGGGCGGGGAGACCCAGTACTTC	CSVLPGQGGETQYF
14	TRBV10-3	TRBJ2-3	.	TRBD2	TGTGCCACCCGCGGGGGGGCCGGCGCAGATACGCAGTATTTT	CATRGGAGADTQYF
15	TRBV9	TRBJ1-2	.	TRBD1	TGTGCCAGCAGCGGGGGGACAGGGTCCCCCTATGGCTACACCTTC	CASSGGTGSPYGYTF
14	TRBV18	TRBJ1-5	.	.	TGTGCCAGCTCACCGCGGGACGGTAATCAGCCCCAGCATTTT	CASSPRDGNQPQHF
14	TRBV2	TRBJ1-2	.	TRBD1	TGTGCCAGCAGTTCCGGGACAGGGGGCTATGGCTACACCTTC	CASSSGTGGYGYTF
15	TRBV27	TRBJ1-6	.	TRBD1	TGTGCCAGCAGTTTGTCCGGACAGGGTCCCTCACCCCTCCACTTT	CASSLSGQGPSPLHF
14	TRBV5-6	TRBJ1-2	.	.	TGTGCCAGCAGCTTGCTTAGGGAGAACTATGGCTACACCTTC	CASSLLRENYGYTF
11	TRBV30	TRBJ1-2	.	.	TGTGCCTGGACCCAGGGCGGTGGCTACACCTTC	CAWTQGGGYTF
17	TRBV18	TRBJ2-3	.	TRBD1	TGTGCCAGCTCACCTAGGGACAGGGGGCGCGGCACAGATACGCAGTATTTT	CASSPRDRGRGTDTQYF
14	TRBV3-1/TRBV3-2	TRBJ2-7	few	TRBD2	TGTGCCAGCAGAGGGACTAGCGGGAGATACGAGCAGTACTTC	CASRGTSGRYEQYF
15	TRBV2	TRBJ1-3	.	.	TGTGCCAGCGCAAGCGAGGCGGAATCTGGAAACACCATATATTTT	CASASEAESGNTIYF
13	TRBV5-6	TRBJ1-1	.	.	TGTGCCAGCGCCCGGGGGGAGTACACTGAAGCTTTCTTT	CASARGEYTEAFF
14	TRBV19	TRBJ1-2	.	.	TGTGCCAGCCAGGTCCCAGGCCGATTCGGTGGCTACACCTTC	CASQVPGRFGGYTF
14	TRBV30	TRBJ1-1	.	TRBD1	TGTGCCTGGGCCATTGGGCAGGGGGCAGCTGAAGCTTTCTTT	CAWAIGQGAAEAFF
14	TRBV10-3	TRBJ2-1	.	.	TGTGCCATCAGACCGTTCGGGATGGCGAATGAGCAGTTCTTC	CAIRPFGMANEQFF
15	TRBV30	TRBJ2-3	.	TRBD1	TGTGCCTGGACCCTGACAGGGAGTAGAACAGATACGCAGTATTTT	CAWTLTGSRTDTQYF
16	TRBV18	TRBJ2-1	.	.	TGTGCCAGCTCACCCCTGGCGGGCACCGCGAACAATGAGCAGTTCTTC	CASSPLAGTANNEQFF
16	TRBV5-1	TRBJ1-6	.	TRBD1	TGCGCCAGCAGCCCATACAGGGACAGTCTCGGGTCACCCCTCCACTTT	CASSPYRDSLGSPLHF
14	TRBV6-5	TRBJ1-4	once	.	TGTGCCAGCAGCGTAAGGGGGTTTAATGAAAAACTGTTTTTT	CASSVRGFNEKLFF
15	TRBV6-4	TRBJ2-3	.	TRBD2	TGTGCCAGCAGAATAGCGGGGGGGAGCACAGATACGCAGTATTTT	CASRIAGGSTDTQYF